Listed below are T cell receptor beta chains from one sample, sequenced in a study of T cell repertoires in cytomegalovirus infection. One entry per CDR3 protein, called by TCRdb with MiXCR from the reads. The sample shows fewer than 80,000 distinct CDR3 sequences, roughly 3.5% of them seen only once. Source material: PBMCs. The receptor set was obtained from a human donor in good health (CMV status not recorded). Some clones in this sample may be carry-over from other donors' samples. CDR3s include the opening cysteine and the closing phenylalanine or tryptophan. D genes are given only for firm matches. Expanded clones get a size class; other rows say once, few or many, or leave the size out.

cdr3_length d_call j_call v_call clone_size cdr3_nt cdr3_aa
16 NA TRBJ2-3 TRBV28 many TGTGCCAGCAGTTTACCCCGCGTTGAGGGCCGAGATACGCAGTATTTT CASSLPRVEGRDTQYF
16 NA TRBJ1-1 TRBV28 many TGTGCCAGCAGTTTACGAGGACAACTCCTGAACACTGAAGCTTTCTTT CASSLRGQLLNTEAFF
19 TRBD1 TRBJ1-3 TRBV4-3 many TGCGCCAGCAGCCAAGATCTGAACAGGGGTTGGGGCTCTGGAAACACCATATATTTT CASSQDLNRGWGSGNTIYF
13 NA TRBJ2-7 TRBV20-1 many TGCAGTGCCCCGGACCGCCGCTCCTACGAGCAGTACTTC CSAPDRRSYEQYF
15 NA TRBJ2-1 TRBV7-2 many TGTGCCAGCAGCTTAGCGGCAGGGTCGGGGAATGAGCAGTTCTTC CASSLAAGSGNEQFF
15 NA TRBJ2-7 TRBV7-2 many TGTGCCAGCAGCTTAGTTCCCACCTCATCCTACGAGCAGTACTTC CASSLVPTSSYEQYF
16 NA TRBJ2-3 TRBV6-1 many TGTGCCAGCAGCCCCGGACAGACCGGACGGGGTGATACGCAGTATTTT CASSPGQTGRGDTQYF
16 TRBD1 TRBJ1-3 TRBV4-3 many TGCGCCAGCAGCCACCTGACAGGGGTAACTGGAAACACCATATATTTT CASSHLTGVTGNTIYF
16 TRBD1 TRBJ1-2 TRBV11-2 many TGTGCCAGCAGCCTTCCGCACAGGGGCTGGTTGGATGGCTACACCTTC CASSLPHRGWLDGYTF
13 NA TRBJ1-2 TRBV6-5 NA TGTGCCAGCAGTTACCTAAAAGGGGGTGGCTACACCTTC CASSYLKGGGYTF
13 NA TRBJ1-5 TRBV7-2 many TGTGCCAGCAGCTTATCTGGGGATCAGCCCCAGCATTTT CASSLSGDQPQHF
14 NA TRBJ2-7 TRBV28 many TGTGCCAGCAGAAGGGTCATCGGTACCTACGAGCAGTACTTC CASRRVIGTYEQYF
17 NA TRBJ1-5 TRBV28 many TGTGCCAGCAGTTTAATTTTGGGTGGAGGGGGTAATCAGCCCCAGCATTTT CASSLILGGGGNQPQHF
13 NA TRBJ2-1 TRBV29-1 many TGCAGCGTTGAAGAACAGGCTTACAATGAGCAGTTCTTC CSVEEQAYNEQFF
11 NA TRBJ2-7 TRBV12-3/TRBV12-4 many TGTGCCAGCAGTTTCTCCTACGAGCAGTACTTC CASSFSYEQYF
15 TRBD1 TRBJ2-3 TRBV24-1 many TGTGCCACCAGAGACGGGACAGGGTCCACAGATACGCAGTATTTT CATRDGTGSTDTQYF
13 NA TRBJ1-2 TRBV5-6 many TGTGCCAGCAGCAGGACGGAGGTCTATGGCTACACCTTC CASSRTEVYGYTF
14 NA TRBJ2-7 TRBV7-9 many TGTGCCAGCAGCCCAAGTGGGCAGGCCTACGAGCAGTACTTC CASSPSGQAYEQYF
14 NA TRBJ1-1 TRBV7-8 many TGTGCCAGCAGCTTAGTGAGGGGGAACACTGAAGCTTTCTTT CASSLVRGNTEAFF
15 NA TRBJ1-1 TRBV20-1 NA TGCAGTGCTAGAGATGCGTCGGGGGGTAGCACTGAAGCTTTCTTT CSARDASGGSTEAFF
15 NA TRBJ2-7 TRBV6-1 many TGTGCCAGCAGTTTCAGTTCTTTGGCTTCCTACGAGCAGTACTTC CASSFSSLASYEQYF
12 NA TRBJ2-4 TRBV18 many TGTGCCAGCTCGGAGGGACAGTACATTCAGTACTTC CASSEGQYIQYF
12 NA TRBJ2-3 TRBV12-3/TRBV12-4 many TGTGCCAGCAGTTTAGGGGGGCACCGGCAGTATTTT CASSLGGHRQYF
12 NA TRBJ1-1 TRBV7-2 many TGTGCCAGCAGCTTCGGGACGGTCGGAGCTTTCTTT CASSFGTVGAFF
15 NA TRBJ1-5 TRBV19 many TGTGCCAGTAGGGAGTGGGCTAATAGCAATCAGCCCCAGCATTTT CASREWANSNQPQHF
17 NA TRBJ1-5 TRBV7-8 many TGTGCCAGCAGCCCCGGGGGCTCATATTATAGCAATCAGCCCCAGCATTTT CASSPGGSYYSNQPQHF
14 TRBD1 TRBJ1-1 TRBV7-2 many TGTGCCAGCAGCTCGTGGGGGACAGGCACTGAAGCTTTCTTT CASSSWGTGTEAFF
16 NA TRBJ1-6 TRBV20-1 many TGCAGTGCTAGAGATAGCACAGGGTTCAATAATTCACCCCTCCACTTT CSARDSTGFNNSPLHF
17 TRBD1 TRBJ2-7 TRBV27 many TGTGCCAGCACGAGAACAGGGGGCTGGGGGGGATCCTACGAGCAGTACTTC CASTRTGGWGGSYEQYF
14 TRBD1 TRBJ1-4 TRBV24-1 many TGTGCCACCAGTGAAGGGACAGGTGGGGAAAAACTGTTTTTT CATSEGTGGEKLFF
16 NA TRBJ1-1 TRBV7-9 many TGTGCCAGCAGCCCACGAGCCGGACAGCCGAACACTGAAGCTTTCTTT CASSPRAGQPNTEAFF
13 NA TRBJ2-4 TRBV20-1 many TGCAGTGCCGTAAGACAGGCTATGAACATTCAGTACTTC CSAVRQAMNIQYF
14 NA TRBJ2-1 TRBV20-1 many TGCAGTGCTAGAGATTGGAGCTCCTACAATGAGCAGTTCTTC CSARDWSSYNEQFF
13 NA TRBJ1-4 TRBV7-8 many TGTGCCAGCAGCTTAGCGCTGGGGGAAAAACTGTTTTTT CASSLALGEKLFF
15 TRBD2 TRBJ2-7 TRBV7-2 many TGTGCCAGCAGCGAGACTAGCGGGGGCTCTTACGAGCAGTACTTC CASSETSGGSYEQYF
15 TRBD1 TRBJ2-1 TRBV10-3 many TGTGCCACCCTTCCGGGTGGACAGGGGTCAAATGAGCAGTTCTTC CATLPGGQGSNEQFF
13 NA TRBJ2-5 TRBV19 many TGTGCCAGTAGTATGGATCTCGACCAGACCCAGTACTTC CASSMDLDQTQYF
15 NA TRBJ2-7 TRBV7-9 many TGTGCCAGCAGCTTAGTGGGGCAGGGGACCTACGAGCAGTACTTC CASSLVGQGTYEQYF
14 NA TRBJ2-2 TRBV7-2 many TGTGCCAGCAGCTCCGGGATGGCAGCCGGGGAGCTGTTTTTT CASSSGMAAGELFF
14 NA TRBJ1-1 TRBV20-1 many TGCAGTGCTAGAGATTCCACAGTCAACACTGAAGCTTTCTTT CSARDSTVNTEAFF
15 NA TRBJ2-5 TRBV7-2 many TGTGCCAGCAGCCCCCCTTCGCTTGGGGGAGAGACCCAGTACTTC CASSPPSLGGETQYF